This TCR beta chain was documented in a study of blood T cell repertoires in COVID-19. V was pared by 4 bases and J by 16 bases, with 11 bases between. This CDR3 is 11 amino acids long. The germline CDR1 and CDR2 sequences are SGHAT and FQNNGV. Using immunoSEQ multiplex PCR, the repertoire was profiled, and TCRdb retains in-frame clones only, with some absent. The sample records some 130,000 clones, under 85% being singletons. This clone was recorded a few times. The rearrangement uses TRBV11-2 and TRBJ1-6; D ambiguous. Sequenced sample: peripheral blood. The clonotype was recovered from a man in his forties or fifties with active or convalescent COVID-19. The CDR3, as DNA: TGTGCCAGCAGCTACGGCGGAACACTCCACTTT. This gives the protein CASSYGGTLHF.